This TCR beta chain was captured in a study of blood T cell repertoires in COVID-19. Overall study context: From the United States, Italy and Spain came samples of acute and convalescent COVID-19. T cells, B-cell-depleted T cells, or PBMCs supplied cDNA or gDNA.

Study processing details: Amplified reference gene primers provided the basis for estimating nucleated cell counts. Repertoires were generated with immunoSEQ multiplex PCR, while TCRdb's copy carries only in-frame clones and drops some. From that table come the V and J calls and clone size; the DNA was used to work out D and trimming. In the table there are about 76,000 clones, about 93% of which are singletons. Input material: peripheral blood. This sequence was found in a human donor in a cohort sampled during active COVID-19.

Written as DNA, the CDR3 is TGTGCCAGCAGTACCGCGATGGGGGCTACCGCTGAAGCTTTCTTT. This encodes CASSTAMGATAEAFF. The chain uses TRBV6-5 and TRBJ1-1; D is perhaps TRBD1 (6 bases). Germline V CDR1 and CDR2: MNHEY, SVGAGI. The CDR3 covers 15 residues. V was pared by 5 bases and J by 6 bases, with 19 bases between.